This TCR beta chain was observed in a study of T-cell reconstitution after alpha-beta-depleted transplantation in children. This clonotype occurred a few times. During its preparation, the TCRbeta library received unique molecular identifiers. TCRdb itself ran the PCR reads through MiXCR, one entry per CDR3 protein. The table has roughly 190,000 distinct CDR3 sequences, about 14% seen once. Trimming removed 4 bases at V and 7 bases at J, with 10 bases between. In germline, CDR1 is SQVTM, CDR2 ANQGSEA. The CDR3 loop spans 11 amino acids. Specimen: PBMCs from the stem cell graft donor, collected from the stem cell graft. The J gene is TRBJ1-2, the V gene TRBV29-1; the D is unclear. This receptor was taken from a human donor who donated a stem cell graft to a child with acute lymphoblastic leukemia. The CDR3 loop is CSVVAAPGYTF. CDR3 nucleotide sequence: TGCAGCGTTGTGGCAGCCCCTGGCTACACCTTC.